This is a list of T cell receptor beta chains from one sample in a study of tumor-infiltrating lymphocytes in primary liver carcinoma. MiXCR, applied by TCRdb to the multiplex PCR reads, yields one record per CDR3 protein. Of approximately 110,000 distinct CDR3 sequences listed, 60% to 75% are singletons. The sample comprised liver tumor tissue from sampling region 3. These receptors all come from a woman aged 60-75 years with primary liver carcinoma and hepatitis B virus infection. Both conserved end residues are part of each CDR3. D genes are given only for firm matches. Rows give clone size only sometimes, using once, few, many, or a class for an expanded clone.

J	length	V	D	size	CDR3	DNA
TRBJ2-7	15	TRBV18	.	many	CASSPNRDQTYEQYF	TGTGCCAGCTCACCAAACAGGGACCAAACCTACGAGCAGTACTTC
TRBJ2-3	14	TRBV12-3/TRBV12-4	TRBD2	.	CASSNQREGDRQYF	TGTGCTAGCAGTAATCAGCGGGAGGGAGATAGGCAGTATTTT
TRBJ2-3	14	TRBV30	TRBD2	.	CAWGLAGSTDTQYF	TGTGCCTGGGGACTAGCGGGAAGCACAGATACGCAGTATTTT
TRBJ2-4	17	TRBV19	TRBD1	.	CASSPDLDRLAKNIQYF	TGTGCCAGTAGCCCCGACTTGGACAGGCTAGCCAAAAACATTCAGTACTTC
TRBJ2-4	13	TRBV12-3/TRBV12-4	.	.	CVGSPGSANIQYF	TGTGTCGGCAGCCCAGGGAGTGCAAACATTCAGTACTTC
TRBJ2-5	15	TRBV5-1	.	.	CASGLMTGTQETQYF	TGCGCCAGCGGCCTAATGACGGGGACTCAAGAGACCCAGTACTTC
TRBJ2-3	14	TRBV11-2	.	.	CASSLESGPGEPYF	TGTGCCAGTAGCTTAGAGAGTGGACCGGGGGAGCCGTATTTT
TRBJ1-5	13	TRBV6-6	.	many	CASSPTVNQPQHF	TGTGCCAGCAGCCCGACGGTGAATCAGCCCCAGCATTTT
TRBJ1-3	15	TRBV29-1	.	.	CGVAITGQPGNTIYF	TGCGGTGTTGCCATTACAGGCCAACCTGGAAACACCATATATTTT
TRBJ2-5	15	TRBV18	.	.	CASSPQNGIQETQYF	TGTGCCAGCTCACCACAAAACGGGATCCAAGAGACCCAGTACTTC
TRBJ2-7	18	TRBV11-2	TRBD2	.	CAGSLDWVSVAGPYEQYF	TGTGCTGGCAGCTTAGATTGGGTCAGTGTAGCGGGTCCCTACGAGCAGTACTTC
TRBJ2-1	17	TRBV6-5	.	.	CASGPRVRAGHYNEQFF	TGTGCCAGCGGACCCCGGGTTCGAGCGGGTCACTACAATGAGCAGTTCTTC
TRBJ2-5	15	TRBV20-1	.	few	CSASSGAPVQETQYF	TGCAGTGCTAGTAGTGGCGCACCCGTCCAAGAGACCCAGTACTTC
TRBJ2-6	16	TRBV7-8	.	.	CASSLDRASGANVPSF	TGTGCCAGCAGCTTAGACAGAGCGTCTGGGGCCAACGTCCCGAGTTTC
TRBJ2-7	14	TRBV5-4	TRBD1	.	CASIVGQGRYEQYF	TGTGCCAGCATCGTTGGACAGGGGCGTTACGAGCAGTACTTC
TRBJ2-3	15	TRBV21-1	.	.	CASSKAGGYTDTQYF	TGTGCCAGCAGCAAAGCGGGGGGCTACACAGATACGCAGTATTTT
TRBJ1-1	16	TRBV29-1	.	.	CSVETGLGVSGAEAFF	TGCAGCGTTGAAACTGGGTTGGGCGTTTCAGGCGCTGAAGCTTTCTTC
TRBJ2-7	13	TRBV29-1	TRBD1	many	CSVQGVIPYEQYF	TGCAGCGTTCAGGGGGTTATTCCCTACGAGCAGTACTTC
TRBJ2-3	21	TRBV30	.	.	CAWSGDLGQAGRRGAPDTQYF	TGTGCCTGGAGTGGAGATCTGGGACAAGCGGGACGACGAGGGGCCCCAGATACGCAGTATTTT
TRBJ2-5	15	TRBV6-1	.	.	CTSSEASRVFETQYF	TGTACCAGCAGTGAAGCCAGTCGGGTTTTCGAGACCCAGTACTTC
TRBJ2-1	16	TRBV4-1	TRBD1	many	CASSHPGGGSYNEQFF	TGCGCCAGCAGCCACCCAGGGGGCGGCTCCTACAATGAGCAGTTCTTC
TRBJ1-4	13	TRBV11-2	.	.	CTGSLSGGEKLFF	TGTACCGGCAGCTTATCGGGGGGTGAAAAACTGTTTTTT
TRBJ1-2	12	TRBV6-2/TRBV6-3	.	many	CASEGQYYGYTF	TGTGCCAGCGAGGGGCAGTACTATGGCTACACCTTC
TRBJ2-3	16	TRBV6-1	.	many	CASSEFGSPSTDTQYF	TGTGCCAGCAGTGAATTTGGGAGTCCTAGCACAGATACGCAGTATTTT
TRBJ2-7	14	TRBV29-1	.	.	CSVLGQGDSYEQYF	TGCAGCGTTCTCGGACAAGGGGACTCCTACGAGCAGTACTTC
TRBJ2-7	13	TRBV5-1	.	many	CASSLAASYEQYF	TGCGCCAGCAGCTTGGCGGCTTCCTACGAGCAGTACTTC
TRBJ1-4	14	TRBV11-2	.	.	CASSFRNKGEKLFF	TGTGCCAGCAGCTTCCGGAACAAGGGTGAGAAACTATTTTTT
TRBJ2-5	13	TRBV7-9	.	.	CASSFRERETQYF	TGTGCCAGCAGCTTCCGAGAACGAGAGACCCAGTACTTC
TRBJ2-7	15	TRBV13	.	.	CAGSLGTGTTYGQYF	TGTGCCGGCAGCTTAGGCACAGGGACCACCTACGGGCAGTACTTC
TRBJ2-2	15	TRBV28	TRBD2	.	CASTPGLARTGELFF	TGTGCCAGCACCCCGGGACTAGCGCGTACCGGGGAGCTGTTTTTT
TRBJ2-7	16	TRBV13	TRBD2	.	CASSSDGASGSPEQYF	TGTGCCAGCAGCTCAGACGGGGCTAGCGGGAGTCCCGAGCAGTACTTT
TRBJ2-7	14	TRBV11-2	.	.	CVGSPRTDSYEQYF	TGTGTCGGCAGCCCCCGGACAGATTCCTACGAGCAGTACTTC
TRBJ2-2	15	TRBV30	.	few	CAWSVFGANTGELFF	TGTGCCTGGAGTGTATTTGGAGCGAACACCGGGGAGCTGTTTTTT
TRBJ1-4	16	TRBV10-3	TRBD1	many	CATNAGTGTGDEKLFF	TGTGCCACCAATGCCGGGACAGGGACGGGAGATGAAAAACTGTTTTTT
TRBJ2-7	17	TRBV4-2	TRBD2	.	CASSQVDGLARSYEQYF	TGTGCCAGCAGCCAAGTGGATGGACTAGCGCGCTCCTACGAGCAGTACTTC
TRBJ2-1	13	TRBV11-2	TRBD2	.	CVSSFGGAGQQFF	TGTGTCAGCAGCTTTGGGGGAGCGGGGCAGCAGTTCTTC
TRBJ2-1	14	TRBV11-2	.	.	CTSRRGGNMREQFF	TGTACCAGCAGACGAGGGGGGAATATGCGTGAGCAGTTCTTC
TRBJ1-2	14	TRBV20-1	.	few	CSASTGKIYYGYTF	TGCAGTGCTTCCACAGGAAAAATCTACTATGGCTACACCTTC
TRBJ2-1	14	TRBV12-3/TRBV12-4	.	many	CASRRLGGNNEQFF	TGTGCCAGCAGGCGACTAGGAGGAAACAATGAGCAGTTCTTC
TRBJ2-1	18	TRBV28	TRBD1	.	CASQRTGGTGGRGNEQFF	TGTGCCAGTCAACGGACAGGGGGTACAGGAGGACGTGGGAATGAGCAGTTCTTC
TRBJ1-4	15	TRBV11-2	.	.	CASSCGAGRNEKLFF	TGTGCCAGCAGCTGCGGGGCAGGGAGAAATGAAAAACTGTTTTTT
TRBJ1-5	15	TRBV5-5	.	many	CASSLRQDSNQPQHF	TGTGCCAGCAGCTTGAGGCAGGATAGCAATCAGCCCCAGCATTTT
TRBJ2-7	15	TRBV19	.	many	CARFSGHFSSYEQYF	TGTGCCAGATTCAGCGGGCACTTTAGCTCCTACGAGCAGTACTTC
TRBJ2-3	14	TRBV5-1	TRBD2	.	CASSHSGGSDTQYF	TGCGCCAGTAGTCACAGCGGGGGGTCCGATACGCAGTATTTT
TRBJ1-1	14	TRBV6-6	TRBD1	many	CATQDRAWSTEAFF	TGTGCCACCCAGGACAGGGCGTGGAGCACTGAAGCTTTCTTT
TRBJ2-5	15	TRBV28	TRBD2	few	CASSLGLAGVQTQYF	TGTGCCAGCAGCCTTGGACTAGCGGGAGTGCAGACCCAGTACTTC
TRBJ2-5	15	TRBV7-2	TRBD2	few	CASSSPRGVAETQYF	TGTGCCAGCAGCTCCCCCCGGGGGGTCGCAGAGACCCAGTACTTC
TRBJ2-1	19	TRBV28	TRBD2	many	CASSFLAGLLKGANNEQFF	TGTGCCAGCAGTTTCCTAGCGGGCTTACTAAAAGGGGCTAACAATGAGCAGTTCTTC
TRBJ1-5	13	TRBV28	.	few	CASSLQNNQPQHF	TGTGCCAGCAGTTTGCAGAACAATCAGCCCCAGCATTTT
TRBJ2-1	16	TRBV4-2	.	.	CASSTRESWRKNEQFF	TGTGCCAGCAGCACGAGGGAAAGCTGGAGGAAAAATGAGCAATTCTTC
TRBJ2-1	14	TRBV2	TRBD2	.	CASSSSGSGYEQFF	TGTGCCAGTAGCTCTAGCGGGAGCGGCTATGAGCAGTTCTTC
TRBJ1-5	16	TRBV10-3	TRBD1	many	CAISETPTGGSQPQHF	TGTGCCATCAGTGAAACCCCGACAGGGGGATCTCAGCCCCAGCATTTT
TRBJ2-7	15	TRBV4-1	.	.	CASSQDDTGLGEQYF	TGCGCCAGCAGCCAAGACGACACAGGGTTAGGGGAGCAGTACTTC
TRBJ2-3	15	TRBV5-1	TRBD2	few	CASSNGLAYTDTQYF	TGCGCCAGCAGCAACGGACTAGCGTACACAGATACGCAGTATTTT
TRBJ2-7	15	TRBV6-2/TRBV6-3	TRBD1	many	CASSPTPTGGYEQYF	TGTGCCAGCAGTCCGACCCCGACAGGGGGCTACGAGCAGTACTTC